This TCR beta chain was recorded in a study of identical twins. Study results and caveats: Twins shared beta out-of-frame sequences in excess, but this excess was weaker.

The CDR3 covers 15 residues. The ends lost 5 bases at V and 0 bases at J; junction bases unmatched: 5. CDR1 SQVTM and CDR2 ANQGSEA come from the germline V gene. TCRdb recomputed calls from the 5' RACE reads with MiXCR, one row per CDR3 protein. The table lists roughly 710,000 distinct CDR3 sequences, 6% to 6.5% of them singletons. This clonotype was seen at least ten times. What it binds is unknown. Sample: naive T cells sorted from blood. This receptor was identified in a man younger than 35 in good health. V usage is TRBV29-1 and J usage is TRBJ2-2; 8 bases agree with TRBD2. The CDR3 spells CSVRTSRSNTGELFF. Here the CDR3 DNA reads TGCAGCGTTCGGACTAGCCGATCGAACACCGGGGAGCTGTTTTTT.